This paragraph covers one T cell receptor (beta chain) sequence. Antigen unknown. This entry comes from a study of cytomegalovirus exposure and HLA in healthy donors. Across the study: The Caucasian-associated ancestry cluster held around four fifths of over 350 genotyped donors.

The junction had 3 bases not matched to a gene; V was cut back by 4 bases and J by 3 bases. CDR3 length: 13 amino acids. The germline V gene has CDR1 SQVTM and CDR2 ANQGSEA. The PCR ran on 60 Vbeta and 13 Jbeta primers. The data were produced by immunoSEQ multiplex PCR, yet TCRdb's version contains in-frame clones alone and is incomplete. This table has some 110,000 clones, roughly 80% appearing once. General observations from the study: About 87% or about 30% of the time was how often most TCR beta V segments were productive, according to an earlier analysis. Some TCR beta chains (roughly 150 of them) were listed as cytomegalovirus-associated. A later analysis showed TCR association rates differing by HLA locus, peaking at DRB1 and lowest at HLA-C.

The specimen sequenced was PBMCs. This TCR was recovered from a man aged 35 to 55 in good health and CMV-seronegative. The chain employs TRBV29-1 and TRBJ1-1; TRBD1 agrees at 9 bases. CDR3 DNA: TGCAGCGTTGCGGGACAGGGCTACACTGAAGCTTTCTTT. This sequence encodes CSVAGQGYTEAFF.